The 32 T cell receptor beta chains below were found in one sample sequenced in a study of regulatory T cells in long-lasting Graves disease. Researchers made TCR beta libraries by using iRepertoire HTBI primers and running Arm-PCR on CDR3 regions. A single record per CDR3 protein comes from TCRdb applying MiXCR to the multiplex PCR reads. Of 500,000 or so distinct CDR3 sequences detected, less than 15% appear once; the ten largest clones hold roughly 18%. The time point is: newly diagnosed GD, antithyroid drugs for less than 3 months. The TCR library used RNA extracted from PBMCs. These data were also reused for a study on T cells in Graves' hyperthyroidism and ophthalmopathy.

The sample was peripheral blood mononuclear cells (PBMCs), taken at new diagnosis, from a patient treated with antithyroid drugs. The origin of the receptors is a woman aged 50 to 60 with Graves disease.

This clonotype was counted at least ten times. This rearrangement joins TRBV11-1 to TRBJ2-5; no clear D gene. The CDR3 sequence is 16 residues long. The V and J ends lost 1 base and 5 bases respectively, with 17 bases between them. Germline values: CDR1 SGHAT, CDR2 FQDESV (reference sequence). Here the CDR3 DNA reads TGTGCCAGCAGCTTAGTCTCGATAGGGTTTGAGGAGACCCAGTACTTC. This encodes CASSLVSIGFEETQYF.

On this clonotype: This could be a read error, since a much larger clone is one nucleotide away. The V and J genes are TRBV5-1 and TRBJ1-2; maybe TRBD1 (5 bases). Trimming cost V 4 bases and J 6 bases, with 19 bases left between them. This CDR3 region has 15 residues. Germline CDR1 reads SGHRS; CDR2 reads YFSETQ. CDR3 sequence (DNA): TGCGCCAGCAGCCCCGGTCAGGGACGGCCCGATGGCTACACCTTC. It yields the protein CASSPGQGRPDGYTF.

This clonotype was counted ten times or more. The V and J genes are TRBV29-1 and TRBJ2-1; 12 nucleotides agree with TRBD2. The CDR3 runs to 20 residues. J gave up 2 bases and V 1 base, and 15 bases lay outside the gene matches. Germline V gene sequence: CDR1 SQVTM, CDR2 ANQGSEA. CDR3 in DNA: TGCAGCGTTGAAGCCTTGAAGACTAGCGGGAGTTTTCACCCCTACAATGAGCAGTTCTTC. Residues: CSVEALKTSGSFHPYNEQFF.

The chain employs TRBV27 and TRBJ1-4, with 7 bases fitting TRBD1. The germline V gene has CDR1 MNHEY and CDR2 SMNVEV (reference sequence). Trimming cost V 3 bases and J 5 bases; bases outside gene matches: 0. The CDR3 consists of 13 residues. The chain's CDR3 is CASSLTGNEKLFF. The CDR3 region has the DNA TGTGCCAGCAGTTTGACAGGGAATGAAAAACTGTTTTTT.

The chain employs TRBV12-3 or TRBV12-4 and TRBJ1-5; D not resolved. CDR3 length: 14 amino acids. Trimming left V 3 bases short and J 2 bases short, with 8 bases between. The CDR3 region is CASSFGFGNQPQHF. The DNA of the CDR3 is TGTGCCAGCAGTTTTGGGTTTGGCAATCAGCCCCAGCATTTT.

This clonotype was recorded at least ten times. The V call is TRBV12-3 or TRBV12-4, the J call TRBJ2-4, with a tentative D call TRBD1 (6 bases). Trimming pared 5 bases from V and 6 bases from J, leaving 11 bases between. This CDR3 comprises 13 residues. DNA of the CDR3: TGTGCCAGCAGTCCAGGGGCGATAAACATTCAGTACTTC. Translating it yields CASSPGAINIQYF.

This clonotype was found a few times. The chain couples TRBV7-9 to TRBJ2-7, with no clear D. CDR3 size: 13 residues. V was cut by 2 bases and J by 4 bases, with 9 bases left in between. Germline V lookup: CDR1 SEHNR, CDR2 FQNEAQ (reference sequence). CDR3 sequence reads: CASSLSYGYEQYF. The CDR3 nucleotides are TGTGCCAGCAGCTTATCTTATGGTTACGAGCAGTACTTC.

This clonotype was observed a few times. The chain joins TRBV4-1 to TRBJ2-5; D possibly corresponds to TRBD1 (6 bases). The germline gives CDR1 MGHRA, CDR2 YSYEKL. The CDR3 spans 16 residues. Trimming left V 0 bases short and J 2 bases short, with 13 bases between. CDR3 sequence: CASSQEGRTAQETQYF. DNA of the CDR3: TGCGCCAGCAGCCAAGAAGGCAGGACAGCTCAAGAGACCCAGTACTTC.

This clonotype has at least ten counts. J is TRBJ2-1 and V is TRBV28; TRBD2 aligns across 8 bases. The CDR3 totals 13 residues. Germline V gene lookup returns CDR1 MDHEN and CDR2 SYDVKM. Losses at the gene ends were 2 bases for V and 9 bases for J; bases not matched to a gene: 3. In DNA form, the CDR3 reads TGTGCCAGCAGTTTACCGGGAGGGGGTGAGCAGTTCTTC. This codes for CASSLPGGGEQFF.

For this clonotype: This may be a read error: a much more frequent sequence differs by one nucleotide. The DNA for the CDR3 is TGTGCCAGCAGCCAAACCATAGACTACGAGCAGTTCTTC. Protein product: CASSQTIDYEQFF. The rearrangement uses TRBV7-9 and TRBJ2-1; the D gene is possibly TRBD2 (5 bases). Germline V CDR1 and CDR2: SEHNR, FQNEAQ (reference sequence). The CDR3 runs 13 residues. V shed 5 bases and J shed 10 bases, with 15 bases lying between them.

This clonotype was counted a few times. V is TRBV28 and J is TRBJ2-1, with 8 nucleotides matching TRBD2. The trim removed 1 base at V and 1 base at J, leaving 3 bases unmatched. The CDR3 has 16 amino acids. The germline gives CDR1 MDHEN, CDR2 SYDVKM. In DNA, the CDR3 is TGTGCCAGCAGTTTATTAAGCGGGAGTTCCTACAATGAGCAGTTCTTC. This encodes CASSLLSGSSYNEQFF.

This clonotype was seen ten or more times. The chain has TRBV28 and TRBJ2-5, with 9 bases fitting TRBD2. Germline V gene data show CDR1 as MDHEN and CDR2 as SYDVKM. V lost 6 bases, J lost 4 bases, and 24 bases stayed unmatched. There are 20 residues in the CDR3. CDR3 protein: CASSLRSGGSGRLLRETQYF. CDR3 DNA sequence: TGTGCCAGCAGCCTAAGATCCGGGGGTAGCGGGAGACTCTTGCGAGAGACCCAGTACTTC.

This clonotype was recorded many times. CDR3 sequence reads: CAWSVTGPYNEQFF. DNA of the CDR3: TGTGCCTGGAGTGTGACTGGGCCCTACAATGAGCAGTTCTTC. J is TRBJ2-1 and V is TRBV30; no firm D call. V gave up 0 bases and J gave up 2 bases, with 8 bases separating them. The CDR3 is made up of 14 amino acids. The germline CDR1 and CDR2 sequences are GTSNPN and SVGIG (reference sequence).

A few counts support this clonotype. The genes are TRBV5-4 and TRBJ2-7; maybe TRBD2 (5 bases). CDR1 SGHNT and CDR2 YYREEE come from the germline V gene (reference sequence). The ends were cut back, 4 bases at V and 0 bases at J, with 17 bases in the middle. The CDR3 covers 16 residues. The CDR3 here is CASSPAGRTDSYEQYF. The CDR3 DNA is TGTGCCAGCAGCCCGGCTGGACGGACTGACTCCTACGAGCAGTACTTC.

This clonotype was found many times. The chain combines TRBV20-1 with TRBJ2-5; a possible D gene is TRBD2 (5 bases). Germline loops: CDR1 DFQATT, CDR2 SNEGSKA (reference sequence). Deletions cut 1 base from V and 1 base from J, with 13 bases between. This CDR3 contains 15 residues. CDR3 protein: CSARGAPSGQETQYF. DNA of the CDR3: TGCAGTGCTAGAGGAGCGCCCAGCGGCCAAGAGACCCAGTACTTC.

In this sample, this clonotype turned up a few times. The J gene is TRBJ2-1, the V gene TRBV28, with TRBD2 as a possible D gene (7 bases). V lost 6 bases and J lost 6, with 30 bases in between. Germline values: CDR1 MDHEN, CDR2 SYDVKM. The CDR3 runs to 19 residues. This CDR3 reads CASSSRLTGSGTTINEQFF. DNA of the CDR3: TGTGCCAGCAGCTCCCGCCTTACAGGGTCCGGGACTACCATCAATGAGCAGTTCTTC.

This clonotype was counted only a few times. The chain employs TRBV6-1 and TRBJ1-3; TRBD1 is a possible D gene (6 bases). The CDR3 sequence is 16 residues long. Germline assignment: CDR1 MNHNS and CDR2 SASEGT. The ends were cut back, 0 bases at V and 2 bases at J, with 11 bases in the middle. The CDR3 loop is CASSEAHRTAGNTIYF. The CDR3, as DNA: TGTGCCAGCAGTGAAGCCCACCGGACAGCTGGAAACACCATATATTTT.

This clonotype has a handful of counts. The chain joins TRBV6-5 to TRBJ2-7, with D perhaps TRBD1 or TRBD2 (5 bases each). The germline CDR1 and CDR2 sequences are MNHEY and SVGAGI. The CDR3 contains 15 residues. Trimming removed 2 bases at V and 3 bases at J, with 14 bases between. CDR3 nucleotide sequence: TGTGCCAGCAGTTACGAGCTCAGGGAGTTCTACGAGCAGTACTTC. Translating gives CASSYELREFYEQYF.

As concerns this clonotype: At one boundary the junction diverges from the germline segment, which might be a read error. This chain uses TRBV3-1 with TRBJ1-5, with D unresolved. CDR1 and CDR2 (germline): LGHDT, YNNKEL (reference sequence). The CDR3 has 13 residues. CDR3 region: CASGQDREQPQHF. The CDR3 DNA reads TGTGCCAGCGGCCAAGATAGGGAGCAGCCCCAGCATTTT. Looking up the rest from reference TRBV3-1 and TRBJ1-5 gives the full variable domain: DTAVSQTPKYLVTQMGNDKSIKCEQNLGHDTMYWYKQDSKKFLKIMFSYNNKELIINETVPNRFSPKSPDKAHLNLHINSLELGDSAVYFCASGQDREQPQHFGDGTRLSIL.

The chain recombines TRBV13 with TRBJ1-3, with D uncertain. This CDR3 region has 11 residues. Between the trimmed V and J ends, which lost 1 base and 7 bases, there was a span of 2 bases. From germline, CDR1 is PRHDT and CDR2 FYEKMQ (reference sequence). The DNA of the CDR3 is TGTGCCAGCAGCTTAGAGAACACCATATATTTT. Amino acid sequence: CASSLENTIYF.

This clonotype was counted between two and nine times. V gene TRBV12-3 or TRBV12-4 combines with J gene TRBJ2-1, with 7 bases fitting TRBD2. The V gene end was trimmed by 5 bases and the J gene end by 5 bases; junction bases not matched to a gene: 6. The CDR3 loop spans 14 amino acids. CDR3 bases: TGTGCCAGCAGTCCCACGGGAGGACACAATGAGCAGTTCTTC. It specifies CASSPTGGHNEQFF.

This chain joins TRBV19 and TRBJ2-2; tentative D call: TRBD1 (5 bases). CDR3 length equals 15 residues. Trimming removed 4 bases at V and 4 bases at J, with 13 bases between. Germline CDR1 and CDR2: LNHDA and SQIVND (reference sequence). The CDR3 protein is CASSNQGVATGELFF. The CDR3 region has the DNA TGTGCCAGTAGTAACCAGGGTGTTGCCACCGGGGAGCTGTTTTTT.

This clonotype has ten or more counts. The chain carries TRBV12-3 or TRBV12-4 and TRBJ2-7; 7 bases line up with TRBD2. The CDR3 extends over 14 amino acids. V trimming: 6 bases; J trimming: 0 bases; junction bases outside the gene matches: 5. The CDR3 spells CASRWGGSSYEQYF. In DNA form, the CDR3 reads TGTGCCAGCAGATGGGGCGGGAGCTCCTACGAGCAGTACTTC.

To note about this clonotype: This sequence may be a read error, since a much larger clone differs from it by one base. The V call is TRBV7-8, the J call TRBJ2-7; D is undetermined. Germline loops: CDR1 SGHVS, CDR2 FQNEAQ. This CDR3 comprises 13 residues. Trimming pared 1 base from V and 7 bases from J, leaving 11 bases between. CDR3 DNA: TGTGCCAGCAGCTTAGTTCAGGCCAATGAGCAGTACTTC. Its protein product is CASSLVQANEQYF.

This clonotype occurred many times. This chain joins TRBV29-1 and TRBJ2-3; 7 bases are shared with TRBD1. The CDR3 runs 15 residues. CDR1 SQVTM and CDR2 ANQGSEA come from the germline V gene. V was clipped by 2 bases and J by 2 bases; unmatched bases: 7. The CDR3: CSVERQGQVTDTQYF. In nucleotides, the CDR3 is TGCAGCGTTGAAAGACAGGGACAAGTCACAGATACGCAGTATTTT.

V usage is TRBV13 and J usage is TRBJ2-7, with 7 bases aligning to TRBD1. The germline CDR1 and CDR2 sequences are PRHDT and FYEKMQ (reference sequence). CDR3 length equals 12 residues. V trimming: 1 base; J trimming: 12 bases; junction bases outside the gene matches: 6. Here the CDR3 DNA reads TGTGCCAGCAGCTTAGAAGGGGGCCCCCTGTACTTC. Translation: CASSLEGGPLYF. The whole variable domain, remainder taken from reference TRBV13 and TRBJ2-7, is AAGVIQSPRHLIKEKRETATLKCYPIPRHDTVYWYQQGPGQDPQFLISFYEKMQSDKGSIPDRFSAQQFSDYHSELNMSSLELGDSALYFCASSLEGGPLYFGPGTRLTVT.

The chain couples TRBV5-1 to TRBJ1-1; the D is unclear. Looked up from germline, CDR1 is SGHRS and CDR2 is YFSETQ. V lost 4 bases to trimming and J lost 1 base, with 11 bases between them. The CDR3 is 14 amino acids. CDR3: CASSAAFQNTEAFF. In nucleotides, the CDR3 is TGCGCCAGCAGCGCAGCATTCCAGAACACTGAAGCTTTCTTT.

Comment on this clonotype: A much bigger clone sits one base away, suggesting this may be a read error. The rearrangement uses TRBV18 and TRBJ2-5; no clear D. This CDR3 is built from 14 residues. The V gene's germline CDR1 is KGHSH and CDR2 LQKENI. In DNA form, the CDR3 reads TGTGCCAGCTCACCACCGGCCAACCAAGAGGCCCAGTACTTC. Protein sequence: CASSPPANQEAQYF.

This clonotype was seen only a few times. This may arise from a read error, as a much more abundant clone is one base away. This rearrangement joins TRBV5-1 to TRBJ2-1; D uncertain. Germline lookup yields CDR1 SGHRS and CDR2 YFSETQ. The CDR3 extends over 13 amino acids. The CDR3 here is CVSSLAREEEQFF. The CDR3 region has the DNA TGCGTCAGCAGCTTGGCCCGCGAGGAGGAGCAGTTCTTC.

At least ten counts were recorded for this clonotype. The CDR3 DNA reads TGTGCCAGCAGCCCGTTCAGGGACCGAAGCTCCTACGAGCAGTACTTC. Translated: CASSPFRDRSSYEQYF. This chain connects TRBV5-5 to TRBJ2-7; D tentatively fits TRBD1 or TRBD2 (5 bases each). This CDR3 spans 16 amino acids. CDR1 is SGHKS and CDR2 is YYEKEE in the germline V gene (reference sequence). V was pared by 4 bases and J by 0 bases, with 17 bases between.

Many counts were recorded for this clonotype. CDR3 sequence: CASSFDRGSIQYF. CDR3 nucleotides: TGTGCCAGCAGCTTCGACAGGGGGAGCATTCAGTACTTC. The genes are TRBV11-2 and TRBJ2-4, with TRBD1 matching 9 bases. Germline V gene sequence: CDR1 SGHAT, CDR2 FQNNGV. V shed 3 bases and J 9 bases; nucleotides not matched to a gene: 3. This CDR3 contains 13 residues.

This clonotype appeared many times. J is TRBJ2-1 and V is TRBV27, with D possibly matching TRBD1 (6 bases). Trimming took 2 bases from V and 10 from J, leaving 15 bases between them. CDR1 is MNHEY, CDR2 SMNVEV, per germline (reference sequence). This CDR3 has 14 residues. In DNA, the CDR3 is TGTGCCAGCAGTTTAACATACAGGGCTTTCGAGCAGTTCTTC. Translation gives CASSLTYRAFEQFF.